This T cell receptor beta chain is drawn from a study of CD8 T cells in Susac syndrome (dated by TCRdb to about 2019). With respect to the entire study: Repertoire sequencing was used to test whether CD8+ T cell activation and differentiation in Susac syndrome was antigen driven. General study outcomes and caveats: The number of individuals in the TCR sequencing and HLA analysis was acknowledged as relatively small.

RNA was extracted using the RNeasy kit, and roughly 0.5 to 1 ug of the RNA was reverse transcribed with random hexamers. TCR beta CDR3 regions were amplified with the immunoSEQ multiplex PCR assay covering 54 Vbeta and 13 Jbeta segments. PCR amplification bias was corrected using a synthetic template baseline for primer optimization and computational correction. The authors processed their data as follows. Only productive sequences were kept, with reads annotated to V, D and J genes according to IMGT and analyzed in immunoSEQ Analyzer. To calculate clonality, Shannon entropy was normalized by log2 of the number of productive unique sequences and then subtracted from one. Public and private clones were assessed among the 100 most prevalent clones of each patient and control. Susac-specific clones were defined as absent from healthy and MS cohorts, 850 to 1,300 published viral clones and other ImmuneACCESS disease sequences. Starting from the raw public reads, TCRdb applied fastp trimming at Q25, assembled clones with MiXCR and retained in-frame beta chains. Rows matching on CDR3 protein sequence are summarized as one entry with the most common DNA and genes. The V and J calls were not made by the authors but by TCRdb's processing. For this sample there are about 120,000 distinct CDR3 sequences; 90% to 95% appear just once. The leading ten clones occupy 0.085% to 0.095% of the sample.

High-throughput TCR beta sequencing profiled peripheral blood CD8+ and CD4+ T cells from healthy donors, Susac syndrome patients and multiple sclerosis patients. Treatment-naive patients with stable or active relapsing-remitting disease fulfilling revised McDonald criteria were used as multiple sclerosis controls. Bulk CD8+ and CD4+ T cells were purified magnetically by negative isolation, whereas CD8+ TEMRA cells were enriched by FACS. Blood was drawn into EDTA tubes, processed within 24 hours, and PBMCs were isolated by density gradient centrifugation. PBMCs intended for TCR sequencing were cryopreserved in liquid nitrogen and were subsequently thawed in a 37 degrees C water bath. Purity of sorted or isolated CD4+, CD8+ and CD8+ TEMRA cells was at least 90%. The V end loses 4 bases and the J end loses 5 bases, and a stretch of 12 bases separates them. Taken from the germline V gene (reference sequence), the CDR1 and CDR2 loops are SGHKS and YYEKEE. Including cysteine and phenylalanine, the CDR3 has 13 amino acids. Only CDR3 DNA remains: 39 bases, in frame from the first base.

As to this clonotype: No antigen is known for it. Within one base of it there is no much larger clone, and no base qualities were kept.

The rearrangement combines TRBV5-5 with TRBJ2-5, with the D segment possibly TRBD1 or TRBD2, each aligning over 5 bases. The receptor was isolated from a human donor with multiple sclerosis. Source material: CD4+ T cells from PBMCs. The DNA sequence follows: TGTGCCAGCAGCGCCCGGGGCGGGGAGACCCAGTACTTC. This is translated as CASSARGGETQYF.